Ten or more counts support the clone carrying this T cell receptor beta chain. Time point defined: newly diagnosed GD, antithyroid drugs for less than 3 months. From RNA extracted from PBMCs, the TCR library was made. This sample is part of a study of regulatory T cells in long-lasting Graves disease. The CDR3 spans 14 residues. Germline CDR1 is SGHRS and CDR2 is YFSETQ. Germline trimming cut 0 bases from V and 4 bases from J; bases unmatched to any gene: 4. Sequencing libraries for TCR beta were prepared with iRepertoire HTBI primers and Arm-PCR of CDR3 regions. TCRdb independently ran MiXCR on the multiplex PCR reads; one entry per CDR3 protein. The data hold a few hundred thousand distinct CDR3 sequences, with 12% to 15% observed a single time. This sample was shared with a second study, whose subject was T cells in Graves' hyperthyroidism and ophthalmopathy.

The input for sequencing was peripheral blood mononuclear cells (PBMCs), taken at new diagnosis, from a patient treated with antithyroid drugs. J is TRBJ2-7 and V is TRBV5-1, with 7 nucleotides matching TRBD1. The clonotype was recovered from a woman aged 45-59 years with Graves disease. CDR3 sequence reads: CASSLATGIYEQYF. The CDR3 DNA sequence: TGCGCCAGCAGCTTGGCGACAGGGATATACGAGCAGTACTTC.